This entry features one T cell receptor (beta chain) sequence. The data stem from a study of preoperative IRX-2 immunotherapy in early breast cancer. As for treatment: preoperative locoregional IRX-2 cytokine immunotherapy. Preoperative locoregional IRX-2 cytokine immunotherapy was tested in the phase Ib source study. Profiling relied on immunoSEQ multiplex PCR, and the TCRdb table lists in-frame clones only, not all of them. This sample has 10,000 to 15,000 clones, with roughly 91% found just once. The TCR was taken from a human donor with breast cancer. This material was obtained from a patient treated with IRX-2 immunotherapy.

The CDR3 loop reads CASSLALGVGEQFF. CDR3 sequence (DNA): TGCGCCAGCAGCTTGGCCTTGGGGGTAGGTGAGCAGTTCTTC. The V call is TRBV5-1, the J call TRBJ2-1, with D tentatively TRBD1 or TRBD2 (5 bases each). Germline V gene data show CDR1 as SGHRS and CDR2 as YFSETQ. CDR3 length: 14 amino acids. Trimming left V 0 bases short and J 9 bases short, with 13 bases between.